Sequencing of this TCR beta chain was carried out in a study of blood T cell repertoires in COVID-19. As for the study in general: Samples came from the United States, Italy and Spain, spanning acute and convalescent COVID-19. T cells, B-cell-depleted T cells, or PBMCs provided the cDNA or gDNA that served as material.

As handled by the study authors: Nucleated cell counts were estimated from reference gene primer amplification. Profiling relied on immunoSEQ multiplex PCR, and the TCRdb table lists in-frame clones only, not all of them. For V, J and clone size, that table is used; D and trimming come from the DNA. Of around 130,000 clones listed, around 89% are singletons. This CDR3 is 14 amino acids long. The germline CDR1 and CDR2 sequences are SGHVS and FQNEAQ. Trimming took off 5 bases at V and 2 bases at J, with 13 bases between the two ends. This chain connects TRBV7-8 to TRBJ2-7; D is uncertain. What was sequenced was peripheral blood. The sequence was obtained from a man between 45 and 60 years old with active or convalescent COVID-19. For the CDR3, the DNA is TGTGCCAGCAGCCCCACCCGACAAACCTACGAGCAGTACTTC. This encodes CASSPTRQTYEQYF. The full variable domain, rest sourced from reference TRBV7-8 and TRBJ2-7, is GAGVSQSPRYKVAKRGQDVALRCDPISGHVSLFWYQQALGQGPEFLTYFQNEAQLDKSGLPSDRFFAERPEGSVSTLKIQRTQQEDSAVYLCASSPTRQTYEQYFGPGTRLTVT.